This TCR beta chain emerged from a study of T cell responses to AZD1222 COVID-19 vaccine (dated by TCRdb to the early 2020s). Broadly, across the study: AZD1222 recipients whose second dose came at about 4 weeks and those whose second dose came at about 12 weeks were combined into one group, since spike-specific TCR depth and breadth did not differ between the two schedules. Enrollment into the trials was organized by age into subgroups of 18-55, 56-69 and 70-plus years, and those subgroups contained about 160, 30 and 59 TCR-sequenced participants, respectively. A total of 230 to 250 trial participants underwent TCR sequencing, of whom roughly 210 received two doses of AZD1222 and about 25 received two doses of the MenACWY control vaccine.

The CDR3 regions of human TCRbeta chains were subjected to immunosequencing. In the paper's pipeline: Repertoire TCRs were checked for matches against a reference library of SARS-CoV-2-specific TCRs that had been generated using the MIRA antigen-specificity platform. Breadth meant the fraction of unique TCRs that were SARS-CoV-2-associated, whereas depth meant the fraction of total T cells that were SARS-CoV-2-associated. Using the MIRA data, each spike-specific TCR was mapped to the spike region that the TCR reacts to and placed in a CD4 or CD8 class. Log10-transformed breadth and depth values were compared by one-way ANOVA with Sidak's multiple comparisons tests. In its TCRdb copy, this immuneACCESS table keeps in-frame sequences only and misses some clones. Where compared with another copy, unresolved V genes explain less than half of these, and the others have no known cause. Clone size and the V and J calls come from that table; the DNA yielded D and trimming. For this sample the table gives over 95,000 clones, of which around nine tenths were detected only once. The top ten constitute 12% of the sample.

This sample's time point label indicates: baseline before first vaccination. The vaccinee samples were drawn from two UK trials, COV001 and COV002, one of which was a single-blind randomized controlled phase 2/3 trial testing AZD1222 (ChAdOx1 nCoV-19) in healthy adults. For TCRbeta chain sequencing, PBMC samples were collected from trial participants at day 0 and at day 28 after the second dose. Overall results and qualifications from the work: Only six AZD1222 recipients were SARS-CoV-2 seropositive at baseline, limiting conclusions about previously exposed vaccinees. Participants were mostly white British and included more females than males, and it was suggested by the authors that clonal diversity may have been underestimated. Reportedly, almost half of the unique spike-specific TCRs recognized epitopes lying outside the regions that are mutated in the B.1.351 and B.1.1.7 variants. The 56-69-year group was small, and its depth increase did not reach significance, likely because of low power. After two AZD1222 doses, spike-specific TCR breadth and depth were significantly higher than at day 0 and than in MenACWY recipients. No day 14 peak-response samples were available, so repertoires were characterized only after the peak T cell response. CD4 TCRs associated with the vaccine covered the entire spike protein, and the dominant responses were in regions 160-218 and 743-854.

Counted from cysteine to phenylalanine, this CDR3 has 14 amino acids. The kept DNA is CDR3 alone, 42 bases in frame from the first base. The germline V gene provides CDR1 SGDLS and CDR2 YYNGEE. V gives up 0 bases and J gives up 7 bases, and the segment between their germline ends measures 14 bases. This clone was detected only a few times. The specificity of this receptor is unknown. No base quality information exists; no much larger clone differs at one position. This receptor was obtained from an adult in good health. The sample was peripheral blood, taken on day 0 of AZD1222 vaccination. The rearranged chain carries TRBV9 and TRBJ2-7; the D segment could be TRBD2, given 5 matching bases. CDR3 protein: CASSVGPELGEQYF. The DNA sequence is given as TGTGCCAGCAGCGTAGGACCAGAACTAGGGGAGCAGTACTTC.